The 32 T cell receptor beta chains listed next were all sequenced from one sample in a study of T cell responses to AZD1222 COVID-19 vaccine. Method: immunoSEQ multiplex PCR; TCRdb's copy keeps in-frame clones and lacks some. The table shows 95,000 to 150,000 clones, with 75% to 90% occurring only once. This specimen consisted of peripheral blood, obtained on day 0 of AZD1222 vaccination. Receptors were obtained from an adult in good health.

The CDR3 DNA is TGTGCCAGCAGCTTAGGAGGCGGGGATCAGCCCCAGCATTTT. Translation: CASSLGGGDQPQHF. The chain couples TRBV11-2 to TRBJ1-5; D gene ambiguous. The germline V gene has CDR1 SGHAT and CDR2 FQNNGV. The germline V and J ends were trimmed by 1 base and 5 bases, with 9 bases remaining between them. This CDR3 spans 14 amino acids.

CDR3: CASGLVSGAAMNTEAFF. DNA of the CDR3: TGTGCTAGTGGTTTGGTGAGCGGGGCAGCCATGAACACTGAAGCTTTCTTT. The J gene is TRBJ1-1, the V gene TRBV12-5; TRBD1 might be the D (5 bases). The CDR3 loop spans 17 amino acids. Trimming shortened V by 0 bases and J by 0 bases, and 14 bases separated the two germline ends. The germline V gene has CDR1 LGHNT and CDR2 FRNRAP.

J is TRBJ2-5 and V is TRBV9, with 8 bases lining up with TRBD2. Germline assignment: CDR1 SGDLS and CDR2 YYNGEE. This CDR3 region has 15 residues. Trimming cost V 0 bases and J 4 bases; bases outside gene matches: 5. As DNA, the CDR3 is TGTGCCAGCAGCGTAGCTACAACTAGCGGAGAGACCCAGTACTTC. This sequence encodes CASSVATTSGETQYF. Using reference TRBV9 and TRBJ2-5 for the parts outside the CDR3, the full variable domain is DSGVTQTPKHLITATGQRVTLRCSPRSGDLSVYWYQQSLDQGLQFLIQYYNGEERAKGNILERFSAQQFPDLHSELNLSSLELGDSALYFCASSVATTSGETQYFGPGTRLLVL.

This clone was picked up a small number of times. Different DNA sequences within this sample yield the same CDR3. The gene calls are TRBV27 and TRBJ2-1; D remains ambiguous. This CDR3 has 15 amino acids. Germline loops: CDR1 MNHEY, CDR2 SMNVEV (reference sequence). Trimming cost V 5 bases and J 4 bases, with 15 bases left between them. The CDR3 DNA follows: TGTGCCAGCAGTCCTTCTGACCCGAATTACAATGAGCAGTTCTTC. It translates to CASSPSDPNYNEQFF.

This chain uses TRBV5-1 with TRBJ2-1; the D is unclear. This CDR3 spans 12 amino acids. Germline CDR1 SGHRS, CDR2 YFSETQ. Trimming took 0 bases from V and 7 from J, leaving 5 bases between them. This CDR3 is CASSLAMNEQFF. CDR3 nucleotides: TGCGCCAGCAGCTTGGCAATGAATGAGCAGTTCTTC.

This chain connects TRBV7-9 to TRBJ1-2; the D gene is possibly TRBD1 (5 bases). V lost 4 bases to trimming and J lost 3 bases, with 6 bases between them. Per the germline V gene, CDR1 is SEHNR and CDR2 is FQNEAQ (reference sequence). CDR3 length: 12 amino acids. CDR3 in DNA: TGTGCCAGCAGCTCACAGGACTATGGCTACACCTTC. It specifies CASSSQDYGYTF.

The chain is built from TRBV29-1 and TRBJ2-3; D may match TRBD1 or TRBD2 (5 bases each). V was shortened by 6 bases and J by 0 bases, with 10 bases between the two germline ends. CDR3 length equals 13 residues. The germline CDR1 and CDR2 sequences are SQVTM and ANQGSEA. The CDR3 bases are TGCAGCGTCTGGGGGAGTAGCACAGATACGCAGTATTTT. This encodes CSVWGSSTDTQYF.

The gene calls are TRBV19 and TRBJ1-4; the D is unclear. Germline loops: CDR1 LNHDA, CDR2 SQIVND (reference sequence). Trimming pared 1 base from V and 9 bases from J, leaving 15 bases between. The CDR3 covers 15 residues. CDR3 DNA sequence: TGTGCCAGTAGTATAGGAATAAACAGCGCGCAAAAACTGTTTTTT. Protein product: CASSIGINSAQKLFF.

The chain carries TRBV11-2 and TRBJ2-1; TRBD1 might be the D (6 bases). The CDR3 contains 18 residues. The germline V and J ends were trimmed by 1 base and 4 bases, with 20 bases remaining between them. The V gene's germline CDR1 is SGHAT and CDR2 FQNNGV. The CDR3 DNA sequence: TGTGCCAGCAGCTTAGCCTTTCAGGGGTTTGAGATTTACAATGAGCAGTTCTTC. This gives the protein CASSLAFQGFEIYNEQFF. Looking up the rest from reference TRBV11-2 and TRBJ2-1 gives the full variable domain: EAGVAQSPRYKIIEKRQSVAFWCNPISGHATLYWYQQILGQGPKLLIQFQNNGVVDDSQLPKDRFSAERLKGVDSTLKIQPAKLEDSAVYLCASSLAFQGFEIYNEQFFGPGTRLTVL.

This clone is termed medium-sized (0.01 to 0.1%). CDR3 protein: CASSRAASTDTQYF. CDR3 sequence (DNA): TGTGCCAGCAGTAGGGCAGCCAGCACAGATACGCAGTATTTT. The chain combines TRBV6-4 with TRBJ2-3, with D hard to call. Germline-derived CDR1 and CDR2 are MRHNA and SNTAGT. Trimming removed 5 bases at V and 0 bases at J, with 9 bases between. The CDR3 is 14 residues long.

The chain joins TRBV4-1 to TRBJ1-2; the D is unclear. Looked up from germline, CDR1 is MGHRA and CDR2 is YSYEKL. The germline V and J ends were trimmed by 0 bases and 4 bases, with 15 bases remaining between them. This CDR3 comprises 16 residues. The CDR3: CASSQEWRNSIYGYTF. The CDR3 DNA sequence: TGCGCCAGCAGCCAAGAATGGCGTAACAGTATCTATGGCTACACCTTC.

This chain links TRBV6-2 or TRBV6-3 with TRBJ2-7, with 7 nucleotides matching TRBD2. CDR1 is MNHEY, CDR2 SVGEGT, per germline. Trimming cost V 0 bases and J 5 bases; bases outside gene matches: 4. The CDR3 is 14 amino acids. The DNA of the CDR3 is TGTGCCAGCAGTTACTCTCGACTAGCTCACGAGCAGTACTTC. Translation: CASSYSRLAHEQYF.

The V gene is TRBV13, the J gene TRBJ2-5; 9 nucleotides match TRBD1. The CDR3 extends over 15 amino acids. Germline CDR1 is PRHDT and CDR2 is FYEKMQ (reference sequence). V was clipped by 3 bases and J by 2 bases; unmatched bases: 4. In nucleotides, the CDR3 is TGTGCCAGCAGCTTGCTGACAGGGGGGCAAGAGACCCAGTACTTC. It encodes CASSLLTGGQETQYF.

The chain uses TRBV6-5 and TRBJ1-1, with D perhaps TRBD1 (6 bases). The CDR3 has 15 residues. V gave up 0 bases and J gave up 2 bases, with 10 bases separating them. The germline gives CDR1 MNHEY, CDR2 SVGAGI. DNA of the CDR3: TGTGCCAGCAGTTACTCCGGGACATTTAACACTGAAGCTTTCTTT. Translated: CASSYSGTFNTEAFF.

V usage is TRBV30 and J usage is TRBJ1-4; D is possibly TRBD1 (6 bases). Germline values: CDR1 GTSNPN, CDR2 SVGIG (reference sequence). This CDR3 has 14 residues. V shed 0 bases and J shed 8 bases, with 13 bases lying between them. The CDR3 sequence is CAWSVSGVWEKLFF. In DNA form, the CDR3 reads TGTGCCTGGAGTGTGTCAGGGGTATGGGAAAAACTGTTTTTT.

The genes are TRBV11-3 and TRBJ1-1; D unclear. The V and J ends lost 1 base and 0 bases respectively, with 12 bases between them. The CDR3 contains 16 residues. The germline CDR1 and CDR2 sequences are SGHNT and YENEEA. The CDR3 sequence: CASSLVGSQMNTEAFF. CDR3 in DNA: TGTGCCAGCAGCTTAGTAGGGTCACAGATGAACACTGAAGCTTTCTTT.

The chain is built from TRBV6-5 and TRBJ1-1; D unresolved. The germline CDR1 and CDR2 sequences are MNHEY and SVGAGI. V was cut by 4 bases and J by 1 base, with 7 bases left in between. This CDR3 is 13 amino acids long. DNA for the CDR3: TGTGCCAGCAGTTTTGACACGAACACTGAAGCTTTCTTT. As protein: CASSFDTNTEAFF.

CDR3 region: CASSQKRLLTDTQYF. CDR3 DNA: TGTGCCAGCAGTCAAAAGCGGCTTCTCACAGATACGCAGTATTTT. The chain couples TRBV7-9 to TRBJ2-3; D is possibly TRBD2 (5 bases). V gave up 6 bases and J gave up 2 bases, with 15 bases separating them. This CDR3 is 15 amino acids long. Germline assignment: CDR1 SEHNR and CDR2 FQNEAQ (reference sequence). The whole variable domain, remainder taken from reference TRBV7-9 and TRBJ2-3, is DTGVSQNPRHKITKRGQNVTFRCDPISEHNRLYWYRQTLGQGPEFLTYFQNEAQLEKSRLLSDRFSAERPKGSFSTLEIQRTEQGDSAMYLCASSQKRLLTDTQYFGPGTRLTVL.

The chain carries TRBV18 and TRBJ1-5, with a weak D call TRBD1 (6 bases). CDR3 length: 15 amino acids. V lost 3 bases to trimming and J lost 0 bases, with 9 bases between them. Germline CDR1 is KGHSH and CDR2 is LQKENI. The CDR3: CASSPTDSSNQPQHF. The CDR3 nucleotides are TGTGCCAGCTCACCGACGGACAGTAGCAATCAGCCCCAGCATTTT.

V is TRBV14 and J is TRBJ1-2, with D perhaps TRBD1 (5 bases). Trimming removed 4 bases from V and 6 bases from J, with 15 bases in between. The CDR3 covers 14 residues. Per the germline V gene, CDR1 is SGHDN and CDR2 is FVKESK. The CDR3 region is CASSLTEGGDGYTF. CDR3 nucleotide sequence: TGTGCCAGCAGCCTTACCGAGGGAGGGGATGGCTACACCTTC.

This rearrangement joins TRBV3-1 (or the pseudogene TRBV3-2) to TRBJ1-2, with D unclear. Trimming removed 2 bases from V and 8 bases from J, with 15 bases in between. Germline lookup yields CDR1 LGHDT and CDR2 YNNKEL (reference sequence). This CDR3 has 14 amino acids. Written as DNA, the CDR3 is TGTGCCAGCAGCCAATACGAAGGGATATGGGGCTACACCTTC. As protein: CASSQYEGIWGYTF.

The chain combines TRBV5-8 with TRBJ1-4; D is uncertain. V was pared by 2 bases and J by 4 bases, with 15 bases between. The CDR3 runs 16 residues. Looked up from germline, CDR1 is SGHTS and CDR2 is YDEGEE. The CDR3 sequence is CASSFDEWAYNEKLFF. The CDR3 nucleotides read TGTGCCAGCAGCTTTGATGAGTGGGCTTATAATGAAAAACTGTTTTTT.

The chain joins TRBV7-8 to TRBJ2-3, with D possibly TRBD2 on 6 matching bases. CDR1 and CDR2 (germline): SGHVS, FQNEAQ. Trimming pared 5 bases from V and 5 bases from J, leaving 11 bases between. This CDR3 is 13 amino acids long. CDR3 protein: CASSVPEGDTQYF. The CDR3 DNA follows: TGTGCCAGCAGCGTTCCGGAGGGAGATACGCAGTATTTT.

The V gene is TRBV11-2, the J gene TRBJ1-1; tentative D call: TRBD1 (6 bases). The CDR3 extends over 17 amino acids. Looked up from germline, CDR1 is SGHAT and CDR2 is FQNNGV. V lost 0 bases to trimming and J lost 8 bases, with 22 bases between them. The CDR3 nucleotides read TGTGCCAGCAGCTTAGATCTAGGGGGGGAGGGTTTTCGAGAAGCTTTCTTT. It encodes CASSLDLGGEGFREAFF.

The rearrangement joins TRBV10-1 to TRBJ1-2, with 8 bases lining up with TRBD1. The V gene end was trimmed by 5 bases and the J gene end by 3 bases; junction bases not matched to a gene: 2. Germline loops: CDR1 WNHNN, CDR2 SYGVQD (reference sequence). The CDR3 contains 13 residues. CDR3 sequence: CASSPGQDYGYTF. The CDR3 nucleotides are TGCGCCAGCAGTCCGGGACAGGACTATGGCTACACCTTC.

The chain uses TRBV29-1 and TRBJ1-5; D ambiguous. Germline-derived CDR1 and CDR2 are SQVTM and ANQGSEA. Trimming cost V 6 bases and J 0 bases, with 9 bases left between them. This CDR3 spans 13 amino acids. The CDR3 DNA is TGCAGCGTCCGGGCCACTAGCAATCAGCCCCAGCATTTT. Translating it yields CSVRATSNQPQHF.

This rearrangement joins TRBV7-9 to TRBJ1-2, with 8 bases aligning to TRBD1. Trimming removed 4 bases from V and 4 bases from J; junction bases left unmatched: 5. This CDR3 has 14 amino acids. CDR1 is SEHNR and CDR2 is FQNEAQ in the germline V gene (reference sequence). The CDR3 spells CASSSGQGSYGYTF. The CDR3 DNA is TGTGCCAGCAGCTCCGGACAGGGCTCCTATGGCTACACCTTC.

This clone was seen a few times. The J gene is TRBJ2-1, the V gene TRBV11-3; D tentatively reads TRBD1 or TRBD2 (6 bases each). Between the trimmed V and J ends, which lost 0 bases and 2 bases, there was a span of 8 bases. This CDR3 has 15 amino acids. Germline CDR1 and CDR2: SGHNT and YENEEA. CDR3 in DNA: TGTGCCAGCAGCTTAGAGGGGGGCACCTACAATGAGCAGTTCTTC. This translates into CASSLEGGTYNEQFF.

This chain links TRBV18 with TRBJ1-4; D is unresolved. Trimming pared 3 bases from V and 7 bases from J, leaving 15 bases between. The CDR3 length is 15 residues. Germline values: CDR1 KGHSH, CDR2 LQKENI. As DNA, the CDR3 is TGTGCCAGCTCACCGCAGGCGCTGGGAGGTGAAAAACTGTTTTTT. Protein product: CASSPQALGGEKLFF.

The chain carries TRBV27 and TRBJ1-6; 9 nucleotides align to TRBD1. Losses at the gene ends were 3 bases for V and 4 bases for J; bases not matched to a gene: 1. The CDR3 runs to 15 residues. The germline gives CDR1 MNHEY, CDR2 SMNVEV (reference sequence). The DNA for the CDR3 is TGTGCCAGCAGTTTCGGGACAGGGTATAATTCACCCCTCCACTTT. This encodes CASSFGTGYNSPLHF.

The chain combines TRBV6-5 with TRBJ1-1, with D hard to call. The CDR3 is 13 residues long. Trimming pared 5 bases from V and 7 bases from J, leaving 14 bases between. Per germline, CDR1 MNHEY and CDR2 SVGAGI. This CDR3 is CASSNRPDGEAFF. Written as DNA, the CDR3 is TGTGCCAGCAGTAACCGCCCAGATGGTGAAGCTTTCTTT.

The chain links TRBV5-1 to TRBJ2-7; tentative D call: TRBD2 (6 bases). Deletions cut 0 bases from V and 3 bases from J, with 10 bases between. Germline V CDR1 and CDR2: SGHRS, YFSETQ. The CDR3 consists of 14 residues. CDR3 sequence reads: CASSLAGEGYEQYF. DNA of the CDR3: TGCGCCAGCAGCTTGGCGGGGGAAGGCTACGAGCAGTACTTC.